This TCR beta chain was recorded in a study of blood T cell repertoires in COVID-19. Overall study context: The samples span acute and convalescent COVID-19 from the United States, Italy and Spain. Sources were T cells, B-cell-depleted T cells, or PBMCs; the material itself was cDNA or gDNA.

This clone was detected only once. Under the authors' procedure: Estimated nucleated cell counts came from reference gene primer amplification. The protocol was immunoSEQ multiplex PCR, while the TCRdb copy is restricted to in-frame clones and leaves out a portion. V, J and clone size are taken as reported in that table, and D and trimming were inferred from the DNA itself. Of over 200,000 clones in the sample, 90% to 95% were seen once. The clonotype comes from a man aged 55-75 years with COVID-19, enrolled during active disease. The sequenced sample was peripheral blood.

The CDR3 loop reads CASSVTTETQYF. CDR3 DNA: TGTGCCAGCTCAGTGACAACCGAGACCCAGTACTTC. The J gene is TRBJ2-5, the V gene TRBV18; no clear D gene. This CDR3 has 12 residues. Germline CDR1 is KGHSH and CDR2 is LQKENI. V was pared by 5 bases and J by 5 bases, with 9 bases between.